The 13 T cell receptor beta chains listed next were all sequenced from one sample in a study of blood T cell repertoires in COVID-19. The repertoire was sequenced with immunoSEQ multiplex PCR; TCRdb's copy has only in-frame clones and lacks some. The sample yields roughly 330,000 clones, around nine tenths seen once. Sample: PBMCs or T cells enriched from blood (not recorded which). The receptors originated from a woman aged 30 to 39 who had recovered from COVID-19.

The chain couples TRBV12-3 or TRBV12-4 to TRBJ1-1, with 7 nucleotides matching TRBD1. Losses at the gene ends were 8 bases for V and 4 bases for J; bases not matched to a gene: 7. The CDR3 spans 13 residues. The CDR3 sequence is CASEPRGTTEAFF. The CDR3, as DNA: TGTGCCAGCGAACCCAGGGGGACCACTGAAGCTTTCTTT.

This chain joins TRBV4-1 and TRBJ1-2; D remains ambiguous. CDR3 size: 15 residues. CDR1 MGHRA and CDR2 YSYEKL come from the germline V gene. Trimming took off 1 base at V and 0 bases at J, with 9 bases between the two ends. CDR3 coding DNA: TGCGCCAGCAGCCAAGGAGGCAGAGCTAACTATGGCTACACCTTC. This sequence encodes CASSQGGRANYGYTF.

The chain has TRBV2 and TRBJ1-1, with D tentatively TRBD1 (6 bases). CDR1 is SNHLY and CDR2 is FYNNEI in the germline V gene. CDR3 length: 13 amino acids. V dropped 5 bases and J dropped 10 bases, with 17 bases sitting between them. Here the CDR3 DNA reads TGTGCCAGCAGTCAGGACAGTATTGCTGCAGCTTTCTTT. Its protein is CASSQDSIAAAFF.

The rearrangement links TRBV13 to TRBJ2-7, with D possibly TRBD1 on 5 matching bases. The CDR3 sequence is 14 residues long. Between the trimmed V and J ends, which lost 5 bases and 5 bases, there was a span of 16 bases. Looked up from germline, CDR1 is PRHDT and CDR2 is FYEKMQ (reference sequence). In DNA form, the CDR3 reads TGTGCCAGCAGCGGAGCACAGGCCGCCCACGAGCAGTACTTC. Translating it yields CASSGAQAAHEQYF.

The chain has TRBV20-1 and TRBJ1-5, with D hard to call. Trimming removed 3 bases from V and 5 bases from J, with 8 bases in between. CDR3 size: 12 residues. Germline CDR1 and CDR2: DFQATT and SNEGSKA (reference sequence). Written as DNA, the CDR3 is TGCAGTGCTAGTAGGCGGGATCAGCCCCAGCATTTT. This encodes CSASRRDQPQHF.

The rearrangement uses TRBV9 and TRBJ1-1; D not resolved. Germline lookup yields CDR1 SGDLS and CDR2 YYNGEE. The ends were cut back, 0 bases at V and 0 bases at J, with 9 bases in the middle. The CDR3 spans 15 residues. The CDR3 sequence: CASSVGVLLNTEAFF. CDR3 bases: TGTGCCAGCAGCGTAGGCGTTCTACTGAACACTGAAGCTTTCTTT.

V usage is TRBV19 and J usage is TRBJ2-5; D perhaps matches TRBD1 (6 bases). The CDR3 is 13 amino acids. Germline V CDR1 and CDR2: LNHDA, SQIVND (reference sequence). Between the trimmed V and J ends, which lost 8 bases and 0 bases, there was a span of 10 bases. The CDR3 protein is CASADRNQETQYF. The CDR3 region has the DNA TGTGCCAGTGCCGACAGGAACCAAGAGACCCAGTACTTC.

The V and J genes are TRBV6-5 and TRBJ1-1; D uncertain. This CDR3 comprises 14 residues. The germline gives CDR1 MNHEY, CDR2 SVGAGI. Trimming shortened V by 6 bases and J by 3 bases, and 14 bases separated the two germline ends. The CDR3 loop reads CASSLGGVDTEAFF. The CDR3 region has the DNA TGTGCCAGCAGCCTTGGAGGTGTGGACACTGAAGCTTTCTTT.

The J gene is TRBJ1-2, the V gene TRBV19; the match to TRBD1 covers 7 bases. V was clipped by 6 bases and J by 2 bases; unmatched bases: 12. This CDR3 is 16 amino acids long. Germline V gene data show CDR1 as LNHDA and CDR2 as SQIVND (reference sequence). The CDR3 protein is CASRTGWGPGNYGYTF. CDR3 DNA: TGTGCCAGTAGGACAGGGTGGGGCCCAGGGAACTATGGCTACACCTTC.

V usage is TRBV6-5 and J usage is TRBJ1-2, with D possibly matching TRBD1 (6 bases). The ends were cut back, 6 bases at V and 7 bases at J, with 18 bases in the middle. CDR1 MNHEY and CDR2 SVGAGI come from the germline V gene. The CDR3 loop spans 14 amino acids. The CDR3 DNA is TGTGCCAGCAGGAGCGGGGGCCTCTGGGGTGGCTACACCTTC. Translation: CASRSGGLWGGYTF.

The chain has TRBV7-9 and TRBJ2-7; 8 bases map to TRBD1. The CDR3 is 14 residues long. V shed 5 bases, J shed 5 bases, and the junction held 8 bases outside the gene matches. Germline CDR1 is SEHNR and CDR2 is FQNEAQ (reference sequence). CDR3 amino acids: CASSPPTGVHEQYF. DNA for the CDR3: TGTGCCAGCAGCCCGCCGACAGGGGTCCACGAGCAGTACTTC.

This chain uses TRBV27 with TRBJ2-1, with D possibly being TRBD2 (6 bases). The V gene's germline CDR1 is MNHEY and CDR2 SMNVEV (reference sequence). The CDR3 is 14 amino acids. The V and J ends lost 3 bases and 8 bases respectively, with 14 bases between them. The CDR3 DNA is TGTGCCAGCAGTTTCCAAGCGGGTGGTGATGAGCAGTTCTTC. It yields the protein CASSFQAGGDEQFF.

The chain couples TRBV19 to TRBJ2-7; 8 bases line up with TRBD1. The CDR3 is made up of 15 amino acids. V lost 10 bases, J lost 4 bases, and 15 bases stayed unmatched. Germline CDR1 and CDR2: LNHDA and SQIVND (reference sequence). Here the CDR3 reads CATRTVRTGNYEQYF. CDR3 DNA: TGTGCCACCCGAACCGTCAGGACAGGGAATTACGAGCAGTACTTC.